One sample yielded the 30 T cell receptor beta chains listed below, sequenced in a study of blood T cells in healthy people across ages. Together with a sample-barcoded 5' primer, a J-beta primer mix was included in a second PCR lasting about 6 to 11 cycles. TCRdb redid the calling of the 5' RACE reads with MiXCR, one entry per CDR3 protein. This repertoire shows around 320,000 distinct CDR3 sequences, around 29% found once; its top ten account for about 30%. What was sequenced was blood. The source of these receptors is a woman in her 70s in good health.

V and J are TRBV3-1 and TRBJ2-7; tentatively, D is TRBD2 (5 bases). With 5 bases removed from V and 6 bases from J, the gap between germline ends came to 8 bases. This CDR3 is built from 11 residues. The germline gives CDR1 LGHDT, CDR2 YNNKEL (reference sequence). Written as DNA, the CDR3 is TGTGCCAGCAGCGACGAGGGCGAGCAGTACTTC. Translation gives CASSDEGEQYF.

This sequence joins TRBV29-1 and TRBJ2-1, with 9 bases identical to TRBD2. This CDR3 has 16 residues. V shed 3 bases, J shed 0 bases, and the junction held 6 bases outside the gene matches. Germline lookup yields CDR1 SQVTM and CDR2 ANQGSEA. Here the CDR3 reads CSVDSGTSHSYNEQFF. The CDR3 DNA follows: TGCAGCGTTGACTCAGGGACTAGCCACTCCTACAATGAGCAGTTCTTC.

The V and J genes are TRBV11-3 and TRBJ2-2; maybe TRBD1 (5 bases). The CDR3 runs 13 residues. V lost 3 bases, J lost 5 bases, and 7 bases lay in between. The germline V gene encodes CDR1 SGHNT and CDR2 YENEEA. This chain's CDR3 is CASSFRDTGELFF. CDR3 bases: TGTGCCAGCAGCTTCAGGGATACCGGGGAGCTGTTTTTT.

This clonotype was observed a few times. The chain links TRBV7-2 to TRBJ1-2, with 8 nucleotides matching TRBD1. Trimming took 5 bases from V and 4 from J; bases not matched to a gene: 15. Germline loops: CDR1 SGHTA, CDR2 FQGNSA. The CDR3 is 17 residues long. CDR3 amino acids: CASSTSDRASRFYGYTF. The CDR3 DNA sequence: TGTGCCAGCAGCACCTCGGACAGGGCGTCTAGGTTCTATGGCTACACCTTC.

This clonotype turned up a few times. The chain's CDR3 is CATSSRDRGIYEQYF. The CDR3 nucleotides read TGTGCCACCAGCAGCCGGGACAGGGGGATCTACGAGCAGTACTTC. V is TRBV15 and J is TRBJ2-7; TRBD1 matches at 11 bases. The CDR3 extends over 15 amino acids. V shed 3 bases and J 3 bases; nucleotides not matched to a gene: 4. CDR1 is LNHNV and CDR2 is YYDKDF in the germline V gene (reference sequence). The whole variable domain, remainder taken from reference TRBV15 and TRBJ2-7, is DAMVIQNPRYQVTQFGKPVTLSCSQTLNHNVMYWYQQKSSQAPKLLFHYYDKDFNNEADTPDNFQSRRPNTSFCFLDIRSPGLGDTAMYLCATSSRDRGIYEQYFGPGTRLTVT.

The V and J genes are TRBV7-2 and TRBJ2-1; D is unresolved. Per germline, CDR1 SGHTA and CDR2 FQGNSA. The CDR3 has 15 residues. Trimming pared 5 bases from V and 7 bases from J, leaving 18 bases between. The CDR3 loop is CASSPVPFEVNEQFF. The DNA of the CDR3 is TGTGCCAGCAGCCCAGTCCCCTTCGAGGTTAATGAGCAGTTCTTC.

This clonotype has at least ten counts. J is TRBJ2-7 and V is TRBV3-1, with TRBD2 matching over 9 bases. The ends lost 1 base at V and 2 bases at J; junction bases unmatched: 0. Germline V gives CDR1 LGHDT, CDR2 YNNKEL (reference sequence). CDR3 size: 14 residues. Here the CDR3 DNA reads TGTGCCAGCAGCCAAGGCGGGAGGGCCTACGAGCAGTACTTC. Translating it yields CASSQGGRAYEQYF.

This clonotype was seen more than once but under ten times. The chain is built from TRBV11-1 and TRBJ2-5; D is uncertain. The CDR3 spans 14 residues. V lost 5 bases and J lost 0, with 10 bases in between. The germline CDR1 and CDR2 sequences are SGHAT and FQDESV (reference sequence). This chain's CDR3 is CASSPTMYQETQYF. The DNA of the CDR3 is TGTGCCAGCAGCCCTACTATGTACCAAGAGACCCAGTACTTC.

As regards this clonotype: The CDR3 does not close with the conserved phenylalanine or tryptophan, likely indicating a read error. The chain has TRBV7-2 and TRBJ2-7; TRBD1 aligns across 8 bases. Per germline, CDR1 SGHTA and CDR2 FQGNSA. This CDR3 spans 14 amino acids. Germline trimming cut 5 bases from V and 2 bases from J; bases unmatched to any gene: 5. CDR3: CASSQGALPYEQYL. In DNA, the CDR3 is TGTGCCAGCAGCCAGGGGGCTTTACCCTACGAGCAGTACCTC.

The J gene is TRBJ2-5, the V gene TRBV3-1, with TRBD2 matching over 12 bases. The germline CDR1 and CDR2 sequences are LGHDT and YNNKEL (reference sequence). V shed 5 bases and J 4 bases; nucleotides not matched to a gene: 8. This CDR3 comprises 16 residues. The CDR3, as DNA: TGTGCCAGCAGCTCCCGGACTAGCGGGATTGCAGAGACCCAGTACTTC. Amino acid sequence: CASSSRTSGIAETQYF.

Only a few counts were recorded for this clonotype. The V and J genes are TRBV3-1 and TRBJ1-4; 12 nucleotides match TRBD1. The CDR3 has 17 residues. V dropped 5 bases and J dropped 2; count of bases not matched to a gene: 6. Germline values: CDR1 LGHDT, CDR2 YNNKEL (reference sequence). CDR3: CASSTRDRGQTNEKLFF. The CDR3 region has the DNA TGTGCCAGCAGCACCCGGGACAGGGGGCAGACTAATGAAAAACTGTTTTTT.

The V call is TRBV7-3, the J call TRBJ2-1; D is perhaps TRBD2 (7 bases). CDR3 length: 17 amino acids. The germline gives CDR1 SGHTA, CDR2 FQGTGA. Trimming shortened V by 2 bases and J by 1 base, and 15 bases separated the two germline ends. The CDR3 bases are TGTGCCAGCAGCTTATCGGGGGGCGGGGTTTCCTACAATGAGCAGTTCTTC. Its protein is CASSLSGGGVSYNEQFF.

This clonotype has a handful of counts. The chain is built from TRBV5-4 and TRBJ2-1; either TRBD1 or TRBD2 may supply D (5 bases each). CDR1 SGHNT and CDR2 YYREEE come from the germline V gene (reference sequence). The CDR3 sequence is 13 residues long. Trimming cost V 2 bases and J 7 bases, with 10 bases left between them. In DNA form, the CDR3 reads TGTGCCAGCAGCTTAGGGACGAAAAATGAGCAGTTCTTC. The encoded protein is CASSLGTKNEQFF.

Only a few counts were recorded for this clonotype. This sequence joins TRBV20-1 and TRBJ2-1, with 9 bases aligning to TRBD1. The CDR3 spans 19 residues. Germline-derived CDR1 and CDR2 are DFQATT and SNEGSKA (reference sequence). Germline trimming cut 5 bases from V and 0 bases from J; bases unmatched to any gene: 17. CDR3 loop: CSAPSWTGDDKGSYNEQFF. CDR3 nucleotide sequence: TGCAGTGCTCCCTCTTGGACAGGGGACGATAAGGGCTCCTACAATGAGCAGTTCTTC.

The V and J genes are TRBV28 and TRBJ2-7; 7 bases line up with TRBD1. Germline CDR1 and CDR2: MDHEN and SYDVKM. The CDR3 totals 16 residues. Losses at the gene ends were 2 bases for V and 5 bases for J; bases not matched to a gene: 12. DNA for the CDR3: TGTGCCAGCAGTTTACCTGGGGCGACAGGGTCCAACGAGCAGTACTTC. It is translated as CASSLPGATGSNEQYF.

This clonotype was counted a few times. V is TRBV6-5 and J is TRBJ1-1; D call uncertain. With 7 bases removed from V and 5 bases from J, the gap between germline ends came to 8 bases. CDR1 and CDR2 (germline): MNHEY, SVGAGI. The CDR3 sequence is 11 residues long. As DNA, the CDR3 is TGTGCCAGCAATTCCTGGACTGAAGCTTTCTTT. It is translated as CASNSWTEAFF.

This clonotype was recorded many times. This chain connects TRBV10-2 to TRBJ1-2, with unresolved D. Germline V lookup: CDR1 WSHSY, CDR2 SAAADI. CDR3 size: 13 residues. V was clipped by 6 bases and J by 8 bases, with 16 bases between them. Written as DNA, the CDR3 is TGCGCCAGCAGGGATTCTGCCAAAGGGGGCTACACCTTC. Amino acids: CASRDSAKGGYTF.

The V gene is TRBV29-1, the J gene TRBJ2-7, with TRBD1 as a possible D gene (6 bases). Germline V gene lookup returns CDR1 SQVTM and CDR2 ANQGSEA. The V end was cut by 6 bases, the J end by 0 bases, with 15 bases between. The CDR3 consists of 14 residues. This chain's CDR3 is CSVLRDMSSYEQYF. The CDR3 DNA is TGCAGCGTCCTCCGGGACATGAGCTCCTACGAGCAGTACTTC.

This clonotype occurred many times. This chain uses TRBV28 with TRBJ2-3; D is unclear. The CDR3 is made up of 16 amino acids. V lost 1 base to trimming and J lost 2 bases, with 13 bases between them. Germline V gene sequence: CDR1 MDHEN, CDR2 SYDVKM. This CDR3 is CASSLFPEDTTDTQYF. The CDR3 nucleotides read TGTGCCAGCAGTTTATTCCCCGAGGATACCACAGATACGCAGTATTTT.

The V and J genes are TRBV10-3 and TRBJ1-1; 7 bases agree with TRBD1. This CDR3 contains 12 residues. Germline V gene lookup returns CDR1 ENHRY and CDR2 SYGVKD. V was clipped by 6 bases and J by 8 bases; unmatched bases: 6. CDR3 nucleotide sequence: TGTGCCATCAGGTCGGGGACAGCCGAAGCTTTCTTT. Residues: CAIRSGTAEAFF.

The J gene is TRBJ2-5, the V gene TRBV6-6; TRBD1 aligns across 9 bases. The CDR3 has 15 residues. Germline loops: CDR1 MNHNY, CDR2 SVGAGI (reference sequence). The V and J ends lost 6 bases and 5 bases, in that order; junction bases with no gene match: 10. The CDR3 loop reads CASRRGTGRGETQYF. The DNA for the CDR3 is TGTGCCAGCAGACGCGGGACAGGGAGAGGTGAGACCCAGTACTTC.

The V call is TRBV7-9, the J call TRBJ2-5; 10 nucleotides agree with TRBD1. The length of the CDR3 is 14 residues. The V and J ends lost 4 bases and 3 bases, in that order; junction bases with no gene match: 2. The germline gives CDR1 SEHNR, CDR2 FQNEAQ (reference sequence). The CDR3 reads CASSSGQGEETQYF. DNA for the CDR3: TGTGCCAGCAGCTCTGGACAGGGGGAAGAGACCCAGTACTTC.

The genes are TRBV7-9 and TRBJ1-5, with D maybe TRBD1 (6 bases). Germline CDR1 SEHNR, CDR2 FQNEAQ (reference sequence). V was shortened by 3 bases and J by 4 bases, with 13 bases between the two germline ends. The CDR3 has 15 residues. In DNA, the CDR3 is TGTGCCAGCAGCTTTTCGGACAGCGCGAATCAGCCCCAGCATTTT. Its protein is CASSFSDSANQPQHF.

The genes are TRBV12-3 or TRBV12-4 and TRBJ2-7; TRBD1 aligns across 7 bases. CDR3 length: 13 amino acids. Trimming removed 6 bases from V and 3 bases from J; junction bases left unmatched: 5. CDR3 in DNA: TGTGCCAGCAGCACGGGACAGAGCTACGAGCAGTACTTC. Protein sequence: CASSTGQSYEQYF.

This clonotype was detected a few times. A junction end diverges from the germline sequence, so it may reflect a read error. The CDR3 nucleotides read TGCGCCAGCAGCTTTGGAGACACCAAGAAAAACATTCGGTACTTC. This codes for CASSFGDTKKNIRYF. This rearrangement joins TRBV5-1 to TRBJ2-4; the D is unclear. Germline V gene sequence: CDR1 SGHRS, CDR2 YFSETQ. The CDR3 sequence is 15 residues long.

The chain uses TRBV7-2 and TRBJ2-4; 11 bases are shared with TRBD2. CDR3 length: 21 residues. Germline V gene lookup returns CDR1 SGHTA and CDR2 FQGNSA. With 0 bases clipped from V and 2 bases from J, the junction kept 15 bases outside the gene matches. In nucleotides, the CDR3 is TGTGCCAGCAGCTTAGCCCCATGGTTTCTAGCGGGGGGTGGAACCAAAAACATTCAGTACTTC. Its protein is CASSLAPWFLAGGGTKNIQYF.

This clonotype showed up just a few times. V and J are TRBV29-1 and TRBJ1-1; 9 bases fit TRBD1. CDR3 length equals 12 residues. Germline V lookup: CDR1 SQVTM, CDR2 ANQGSEA. With V trimmed by 2 bases and J by 10 bases, 5 bases remained unmatched. CDR3 DNA sequence: TGCAGCGTTGAAACAGGGGGCAAGCGAGCTTTCTTT. Its translation is CSVETGGKRAFF.

In this sample, this clonotype turned up many times. The chain uses TRBV14 and TRBJ2-1; 11 positions match TRBD2. The V gene end was trimmed by 4 bases and the J gene end by 8 bases; junction bases not matched to a gene: 7. This CDR3 region has 15 residues. CDR1 and CDR2 from the germline V gene are SGHDN and FVKESK. In nucleotides, the CDR3 is TGTGCCAGCAGCCTCGGGACTAGCGGTAGCGATGAGCAGTTCTTC. This sequence encodes CASSLGTSGSDEQFF. The full variable domain, completed using reference TRBV14 and TRBJ2-1, is EAGVTQFPSHSVIEKGQTVTLRCDPISGHDNLYWYRRVMGKEIKFLLHFVKESKQDESGMPNNRFLAERTGGTYSTLKVQPAELEDSGVYFCASSLGTSGSDEQFFGPGTRLTVL.

V gene TRBV24-1 combines with J gene TRBJ2-1; TRBD2 aligns across 12 bases. The germline CDR1 and CDR2 sequences are KGHDR and SFDVKD. This CDR3 is built from 16 residues. V gave up 3 bases and J gave up 6 bases; unmatched junction bases: 5. CDR3: CATSDLAGGPGNEQFF. The CDR3 DNA reads as TGTGCCACCAGTGATCTAGCGGGGGGGCCCGGCAATGAGCAGTTCTTC.

The CDR3 nucleotides read TGTGCCAGCAGCCTTGAGACAGGGCAAGATTTCTATGGCTACACCTTC. It encodes CASSLETGQDFYGYTF. The chain carries TRBV9 and TRBJ1-2, with 7 bases fitting TRBD1. The CDR3 has 16 residues. The ends lost 4 bases at V and 4 bases at J; junction bases unmatched: 13. CDR1 is SGDLS, CDR2 YYNGEE, per germline.